The clone carrying this T cell receptor (beta chain) was observed a few times. The data were obtained in a study of response to subunit inactivated influenza vaccine. In TCRdb, the RT-PCR reads were re-called with MiXCR into one record per CDR3 protein. The data hold hundreds of thousands of distinct CDR3 sequences, with about 11% observed a single time. The V end lost 6 bases, the J end lost 0 bases, and 12 bases lay between the germline ends. Germline CDR1 and CDR2: SQVTM and ANQGSEA. The CDR3 length is 13 residues. This sample was shared with a second study, whose subject was T cells expressing NK-cell markers. From that paper: Beta-chain TCR cDNA was generated via 5'RACE template switching with UMIs. Investigators obtained TCR beta repertoires from sorted CD3+CD56+NKG2C+, CD3+CD56+NKG2C- and CD3+CD56-NKG2C+ T cells. Serological testing identified seven of the eight sequenced donors as HCMV-seropositive and one as seronegative. Each of roughly 6 donors carried dominant NKG2C+ clonotypes accounting for about 1.0-7.0% of CD8+ T cells. HCMV specificity was not established for the expanded NKG2C+ T cell clones.

The sample here was PBMCs from blood, taken on the day of vaccination. The receptor was derived from a man aged 50-60 years who received an inactivated influenza vaccine. This chain uses TRBV29-1 with TRBJ2-7, with D perhaps matching TRBD1 (5 bases). CDR3 amino acids: CSVFDSASYEQYF. In DNA, the CDR3 is TGCAGCGTCTTCGACAGTGCCTCCTACGAGCAGTACTTC.